What follows are 9 T cell receptor beta chains derived from one specimen sequenced in a study of T cells in Graves' hyperthyroidism and ophthalmopathy. RNA transcripts provided the source from which TCR beta CDR3 regions were amplified. HTBI primers were employed in a first-round RT-PCR of the TCR CDR3. TCRdb fed the multiplex PCR reads into MiXCR, producing one record per CDR3 protein. Found here are around 600,000 distinct CDR3 sequences, roughly 16% of them singletons; the top ten hold less than 3.5%. Sequenced sample: blood. Receptors were obtained from a woman aged 40 to 50 with Graves' ophthalmopathy.

This clonotype has more than one count but fewer than ten. The chain is built from TRBV5-6 and TRBJ2-7, with TRBD1 matching 8 bases. V dropped 0 bases and J dropped 1; count of bases not matched to a gene: 9. Germline V gene sequence: CDR1 SGHDT, CDR2 YYEEEE. This CDR3 contains 17 residues. The CDR3 loop is CASSLVQGASSSYEQYF. CDR3 sequence (DNA): TGTGCCAGCAGCTTGGTGCAGGGGGCTTCGTCTTCCTACGAGCAGTACTTC.

The CDR3 DNA sequence: TGTGCCAGCAGTTTACTCGATACCCACGAGCAGTACTTC. It yields the protein CASSLLDTHEQYF. The genes are TRBV6-5 and TRBJ2-7; D call uncertain. Looked up from germline, CDR1 is MNHEY and CDR2 is SVGAGI. V lost 4 bases to trimming and J lost 5 bases, with 12 bases between them. CDR3 size: 13 residues.

This clonotype occurred many times. This chain connects TRBV3-1 to TRBJ2-5; unclear D gene. V was cut by 3 bases and J by 5 bases, with 16 bases left in between. Germline V gives CDR1 LGHDT, CDR2 YNNKEL (reference sequence). CDR3 size: 15 residues. The DNA of the CDR3 is TGTGCCAGCAGCCACGCACCCGGAGAGCTGGAGACCCAGTACTTC. This codes for CASSHAPGELETQYF.

This clonotype was counted only a few times. The chain is built from TRBV30 and TRBJ1-4, with 7 bases identical to TRBD1. Trimming at V came to 2 bases and at J to 7 bases, leaving 4 bases not matched to a gene. Per the germline V gene, CDR1 is GTSNPN and CDR2 is SVGIG (reference sequence). CDR3 size: 13 residues. CDR3 sequence: CAWSPGGVEKLFF. The CDR3 nucleotides read TGTGCCTGGAGTCCAGGGGGAGTTGAAAAACTGTTTTTT.

This clonotype was found many times. The V gene is TRBV27, the J gene TRBJ2-5; D remains ambiguous. Per the germline V gene, CDR1 is MNHEY and CDR2 is SMNVEV (reference sequence). V lost 5 bases and J lost 5, with 18 bases in between. The CDR3 sequence is 15 residues long. The CDR3 DNA follows: TGTGCCAGCAGTCCCACCGTTGGGGAAGCGGAGACCCAGTACTTC. Translating it yields CASSPTVGEAETQYF.

This clonotype came up a few times. The chain joins TRBV5-6 to TRBJ1-4; TRBD1 agrees at 7 bases. The germline V gene has CDR1 SGHDT and CDR2 YYEEEE. The CDR3 sequence is 16 residues long. V was clipped by 3 bases and J by 7 bases; unmatched bases: 12. The chain's CDR3 is CASSSTGRGFGEKLFF. Written as DNA, the CDR3 is TGTGCCAGCAGCTCGACAGGGAGGGGTTTTGGTGAAAAACTGTTTTTT.

This clonotype has at least ten counts. This rearrangement joins TRBV2 to TRBJ2-2; tentatively, D is TRBD1 (6 bases). The CDR3 has 15 amino acids. V was trimmed by 2 bases and J by 3 bases, leaving 10 bases between them. In germline, CDR1 is SNHLY, CDR2 FYNNEI. CDR3 region: CASSEQGLDTGELFF. The CDR3 bases are TGTGCCAGCAGTGAACAGGGGCTTGACACCGGGGAGCTGTTTTTT.

This clonotype has a count of ten or more. J is TRBJ2-1 and V is TRBV5-8; perhaps TRBD2 as D (5 bases). This CDR3 has 11 residues. Germline CDR1 and CDR2: SGHTS and YDEGEE. V was trimmed by 5 bases and J by 12 bases, leaving 12 bases between them. CDR3 nucleotides: TGTGCCAGCAGACACTCACTAGGGCAGTTCTTC. Translating it yields CASRHSLGQFF.

The table lists this clonotype with a few counts. The genes are TRBV2 and TRBJ1-4; 8 bases agree with TRBD1. In germline, CDR1 is SNHLY, CDR2 FYNNEI. CDR3 length equals 16 residues. Trimming cost V 1 base and J 7 bases; bases outside gene matches: 8. CDR3 sequence (DNA): TGTGCCAGCAGTGAAGTTGGTGGACAGGGACGTGAAAAACTGTTTTTT. Residues: CASSEVGGQGREKLFF.